A selection of T cell receptor beta chains follows, all from one sample in a study of shared T cell receptors in the human thymus. Libraries were prepared by immunoSEQ multiplex PCR; TCRdb keeps only in-frame clonotypes and omits some of them. This sample has about 610,000 clones, with over 75% found just once. These same data were also listed under a study on human thymus T cells.

The sequencing input was thymocytes. The receptors were gathered from a boy under three years old with a congenital heart defect. Both conserved end residues are trimmed from each CDR3. D genes are given only for firm matches. The size field is filled for only some rows; it gives once, few, many or a size class.

TRBV7-9 TRBD2 . ASSLAASGRNTYEQY
TRBV15 . . ATSRDYRGLTGNNEKLF
TRBV2 . . ASSDHDRGPSGDYNEQF
TRBV28 . . ASSLYRDYEQY
TRBV4-3 . once ASSQDLGERATEAF
TRBV2 . . ASSVSSPSSYNEQF
TRBV21-1 . . ASSKTGWETQY
TRBV12-5 TRBD1 . ASGLDPDRGGHYGYT
TRBV19 . once ASSTPNRVSYNEQF
TRBV7-9 . . ASSVGLNTGELF
TRBV28 . . ASSLLTDTQY
TRBV5-6 . once ASSLASREVYYEQY
TRBV5-1 . . ASSLVQGFEQY
TRBV15 . . ATSRVFGGLF
TRBV28 TRBD2 . ASSSTSGAYNEQF
TRBV15 . . ATSRDRPGDDGNEKLF
TRBV5-5 TRBD1 . AGQRGTGYEQY
TRBV6-6 . . ASSYPREAPYEQY
TRBV6-1 TRBD2 . ASSGTSGSCEQF
TRBV7-9 . . ASSWGHYGYT
TRBV6-7 . . ASTPPGGCQPQH
TRBV6-1 TRBD1 . ASSETGGDIQY
TRBV19 TRBD2 . ASSIEASSGGYEQY
TRBV5-1 TRBD2 . ASSYRLAVSYEQY
TRBV5-6 TRBD2 . ASSLIAGDPDTQY
TRBV14 TRBD1 . ASSQESERDRAFYNEQF
TRBV15 . . ATSRDARDKGGAF
TRBV27 . few ASSSRWENEQF
TRBV29-1 . . SVPHCGRNPSTDTQY
TRBV7-9 TRBD1 . ASSLDRGYEQY
TRBV5-1 TRBD1 few ASSLGQGLYGYT
TRBV7-9 TRBD2 . AQRPWAGGETQY
TRBV7-2 . . ASSLHRRTDTQY
TRBV18 TRBD1 . ASSPQGTGSNGEQY
TRBV28 . . ASSLSDTEAF
TRBV7-9 . . ASSTRSRGVGYGYT
TRBV6-1 TRBD2 . ASSAPPGEGIGELF
TRBV28 . . ASSPGPPGYEQY
TRBV10-1 . . ASRGSREPTNEQY
TRBV28 . . ASSLRDTGNTEAF
TRBV5-8 TRBD2 . ASSRSGDKETQY
TRBV28 . . ASSFPPVRLHRYGYT
TRBV7-9 . . ASSLGLVSEQY
TRBV29-1 TRBD2 . SVGAILAGDPTDTQY
TRBV10-3 . . AISVLGAKHAADTQY
TRBV5-1 TRBD2 . ASSLLTRDYPYEQY
TRBV29-1 . . SVEDPGARTDTQY
TRBV12-5 . . ASGPRVGGNEQY
TRBV18 TRBD2 few ASSPTSGSIYNEQF
TRBV5-4 TRBD1 once ASSPGTGGVDTGELF
TRBV7-2 TRBD1 . ASSSGTGTQDRAEETQY
TRBV13 TRBD1 . ASSLGGRQGVTSYEQY
TRBV6-6 . . ASSFRTNNNEQF